Listed below are T cell receptor beta chains from one sample, sequenced in a study of OX40 agonist ivuxolimab in advanced cancers. Assay used: immunoSEQ multiplex PCR; TCRdb lists only in-frame clones, some missing. The profile shows 70,000 to 85,000 clones, roughly 88% of them singletons. The source material was CD4+ or CD8+ T cells sorted from blood, sampled in a trial of the OX40 agonist ivuxolimab. The receptors derive from an adult with an advanced solid tumor such as melanoma, head and neck, liver or kidney cancer. The CDR3 runs from the conserved cysteine through the conserved F or W. The order of the fields is D gene, CDR3 length, J gene, clone size, V gene, CDR3 DNA, CDR3 protein. A D gene is named only where the DNA matches it firmly. Clone size is shown for a subset of rows, as once, few, many or a class of expanded clone.

D gene: .
CDR3 length: 14
J gene: TRBJ2-5
clone size: .
V gene: TRBV5-1
CDR3 DNA: TGCGCCAGCAGCTTGCCTGGGGTCGCGGAGACCCAGTACTTC
CDR3 protein: CASSLPGVAETQYF

D gene: TRBD1
CDR3 length: 14
J gene: TRBJ2-1
clone size: .
V gene: TRBV2
CDR3 DNA: TGTGCCAGCAGTTTCGACAGGGCAAGTAATGAGCAGTTCTTC
CDR3 protein: CASSFDRASNEQFF

D gene: TRBD1
CDR3 length: 14
J gene: TRBJ1-2
clone size: .
V gene: TRBV4-1
CDR3 DNA: TGCGCCAGCAGCCAACGGGACAGGGAAGGGGGCTACACCTTC
CDR3 protein: CASSQRDREGGYTF

D gene: .
CDR3 length: 13
J gene: TRBJ2-7
clone size: .
V gene: TRBV2
CDR3 DNA: TGTGCCAGCAGTGACTGGGAGTGGGAAGAGCAGTACTTC
CDR3 protein: CASSDWEWEEQYF

D gene: TRBD1
CDR3 length: 14
J gene: TRBJ1-2
clone size: once
V gene: TRBV5-6
CDR3 DNA: TGTGCCAGCAGCTCGGGACAGGGAATCTATGGCTACACCTTC
CDR3 protein: CASSSGQGIYGYTF

D gene: .
CDR3 length: 14
J gene: TRBJ1-3
clone size: .
V gene: TRBV7-2
CDR3 DNA: TGTGCCAGCAGCTTAGTGGGATACGGAAACACCATATATTTT
CDR3 protein: CASSLVGYGNTIYF

D gene: .
CDR3 length: 13
J gene: TRBJ1-1
clone size: few
V gene: TRBV5-1
CDR3 DNA: TGCGCCAGCAGCTTCGCCGGAAACACTGAAGCTTTCTTT
CDR3 protein: CASSFAGNTEAFF

D gene: TRBD1
CDR3 length: 15
J gene: TRBJ1-1
clone size: once
V gene: TRBV6-6
CDR3 DNA: TGTGCCAGCAGTCCCTGGACAGGGGAGAACACTGAAGCTTTCTTT
CDR3 protein: CASSPWTGENTEAFF

D gene: .
CDR3 length: 14
J gene: TRBJ2-7
clone size: .
V gene: TRBV28
CDR3 DNA: TGTGCCAGCACCCCCCCGGGTCAGTCCTACGAGCAGTACTTC
CDR3 protein: CASTPPGQSYEQYF

D gene: .
CDR3 length: 13
J gene: TRBJ2-7
clone size: once
V gene: TRBV6-6
CDR3 DNA: TGTGCCAGCAGGAACACCCAGGGTTACGAGCAGTACTTC
CDR3 protein: CASRNTQGYEQYF

D gene: .
CDR3 length: 16
J gene: TRBJ2-2
clone size: .
V gene: TRBV5-1
CDR3 DNA: TGCGCCAGCAGCCCCGGTGGTTCAATCAACACCGGGGAGCTGTTTTTT
CDR3 protein: CASSPGGSINTGELFF

D gene: .
CDR3 length: 15
J gene: TRBJ1-2
clone size: .
V gene: TRBV19
CDR3 DNA: TGTGCCAGTAGTATAGAAGCAGGGAAAGTCTATGGCTACACCTTC
CDR3 protein: CASSIEAGKVYGYTF

D gene: .
CDR3 length: 16
J gene: TRBJ2-3
clone size: .
V gene: TRBV7-2
CDR3 DNA: TGTGCCAGCAGCTTTTTGGACCCGGCTAGCACAGATACGCAGTATTTT
CDR3 protein: CASSFLDPASTDTQYF

D gene: .
CDR3 length: 14
J gene: TRBJ1-4
clone size: .
V gene: TRBV27
CDR3 DNA: TGTGCCAGCAGTTTATCAGGGGCAGCAGTAAGACTGTTTTTT
CDR3 protein: CASSLSGAAVRLFF

D gene: TRBD2
CDR3 length: 18
J gene: TRBJ2-5
clone size: .
V gene: TRBV6-4
CDR3 DNA: TGTGCCAGCAAACTCCGGACAACTAGCGGGGACCTCCAAGAGACCCAGTACTTC
CDR3 protein: CASKLRTTSGDLQETQYF

D gene: TRBD2
CDR3 length: 13
J gene: TRBJ2-1
clone size: .
V gene: TRBV5-1
CDR3 DNA: TGCGCCAGCAGCCCCGACCTAGCGGGTGAGCAGTTCTTC
CDR3 protein: CASSPDLAGEQFF

D gene: .
CDR3 length: 13
J gene: TRBJ2-2
clone size: .
V gene: TRBV2
CDR3 DNA: TGTGCCAGCAGTGATAGTTGGCGCCGGGAGCTGTTTTTT
CDR3 protein: CASSDSWRRELFF

D gene: .
CDR3 length: 14
J gene: TRBJ1-2
clone size: .
V gene: TRBV10-1
CDR3 DNA: TGCGCCAGCAGTCCGTCAGGCACCCTGGGTGGCTACACCTTC
CDR3 protein: CASSPSGTLGGYTF

D gene: .
CDR3 length: 13
J gene: TRBJ2-2
clone size: .
V gene: TRBV2
CDR3 DNA: TGTGCCAGCAGTGATACAGGGTACGGGGAGCTGTTTTTT
CDR3 protein: CASSDTGYGELFF

D gene: .
CDR3 length: 16
J gene: TRBJ1-1
clone size: .
V gene: TRBV18
CDR3 DNA: TGTGCCAGCTCACCGACGTCGGAGATGTCGAACACTGAAGCTTTCTTT
CDR3 protein: CASSPTSEMSNTEAFF

D gene: .
CDR3 length: 14
J gene: TRBJ1-1
clone size: .
V gene: TRBV9
CDR3 DNA: TGTGCCAGCAGCGGGGGGGTTGTGGACACTGAAGCTTTCTTT
CDR3 protein: CASSGGVVDTEAFF

D gene: .
CDR3 length: 13
J gene: TRBJ2-7
clone size: few
V gene: TRBV7-9
CDR3 DNA: TGTGCCAGCAGCTCTCCTGCCAGGGTCGAGCAGTACTTC
CDR3 protein: CASSSPARVEQYF

D gene: .
CDR3 length: 11
J gene: TRBJ1-2
clone size: .
V gene: TRBV5-4
CDR3 DNA: TGTGCCAGCAGCTTGCGGACTGGCTACACCTTC
CDR3 protein: CASSLRTGYTF

D gene: .
CDR3 length: 12
J gene: TRBJ2-7
clone size: .
V gene: TRBV18
CDR3 DNA: TGTGCCAGCTCACCACAAGGGAACGAGCAGTACTTC
CDR3 protein: CASSPQGNEQYF

D gene: TRBD1
CDR3 length: 13
J gene: TRBJ2-2
clone size: .
V gene: TRBV7-7
CDR3 DNA: TGTGCCAGCAGCTGGACAGGTCTCGGGGAGCTGTTTTTT
CDR3 protein: CASSWTGLGELFF

D gene: .
CDR3 length: 14
J gene: TRBJ1-2
clone size: .
V gene: TRBV5-4
CDR3 DNA: TGTGCCAGCAGCTTACTAGGGGAATTCTATGGCTACACCTTC
CDR3 protein: CASSLLGEFYGYTF

D gene: TRBD1
CDR3 length: 14
J gene: TRBJ2-7
clone size: .
V gene: TRBV10-3
CDR3 DNA: TGTGCCATCAGTGAGGGACAGGGGGCGGGGGAGCAGTACTTC
CDR3 protein: CAISEGQGAGEQYF

D gene: .
CDR3 length: 15
J gene: TRBJ2-3
clone size: .
V gene: TRBV11-3
CDR3 DNA: TGTGCCAGCAGCTTGGGAGGACTGACTCAAGATACGCAGTATTTT
CDR3 protein: CASSLGGLTQDTQYF

D gene: .
CDR3 length: 11
J gene: TRBJ2-5
clone size: .
V gene: TRBV20-1
CDR3 DNA: TGCAGTGCTAGAGTTCAAGAGACCCAGTACTTC
CDR3 protein: CSARVQETQYF

D gene: .
CDR3 length: 14
J gene: TRBJ1-1
clone size: .
V gene: TRBV15
CDR3 DNA: TGTGCCACCAGCACGGCCGGTTTGAACACTGAAGCTTTCTTT
CDR3 protein: CATSTAGLNTEAFF

D gene: .
CDR3 length: 15
J gene: TRBJ2-5
clone size: .
V gene: TRBV19
CDR3 DNA: TGTGCCAGTAGTAGGTCCGGGGCCCCAGGGGAGACCCAGTACTTC
CDR3 protein: CASSRSGAPGETQYF

D gene: TRBD1
CDR3 length: 19
J gene: TRBJ1-3
clone size: .
V gene: TRBV7-2
CDR3 DNA: TGTGCCAGCAGCCCCCGGACAGGGAGCAGGTTTCGCTCAGGAAACACCATATATTTT
CDR3 protein: CASSPRTGSRFRSGNTIYF

D gene: .
CDR3 length: 15
J gene: TRBJ1-5
clone size: .
V gene: TRBV6-5
CDR3 DNA: TGTGCCAGCAGTTACGGGGCAGGGCAGGATCAGCCCCAGCATTTT
CDR3 protein: CASSYGAGQDQPQHF

D gene: TRBD1
CDR3 length: 14
J gene: TRBJ2-5
clone size: .
V gene: TRBV7-9
CDR3 DNA: TGTGCCAGCAGCCCGCGGACAGGCCAAGAGACCCAGTACTTC
CDR3 protein: CASSPRTGQETQYF

D gene: TRBD1
CDR3 length: 15
J gene: TRBJ1-5
clone size: many
V gene: TRBV4-2
CDR3 DNA: TGTGCCAGCAGCCAAGTGGACAGGGAAAATCAGCCCCAGCATTTT
CDR3 protein: CASSQVDRENQPQHF

D gene: TRBD1
CDR3 length: 15
J gene: TRBJ2-3
clone size: .
V gene: TRBV5-1
CDR3 DNA: TGCGCCAGCAGCTCGGGACAGGGGATAACAGATACGCAGTATTTT
CDR3 protein: CASSSGQGITDTQYF